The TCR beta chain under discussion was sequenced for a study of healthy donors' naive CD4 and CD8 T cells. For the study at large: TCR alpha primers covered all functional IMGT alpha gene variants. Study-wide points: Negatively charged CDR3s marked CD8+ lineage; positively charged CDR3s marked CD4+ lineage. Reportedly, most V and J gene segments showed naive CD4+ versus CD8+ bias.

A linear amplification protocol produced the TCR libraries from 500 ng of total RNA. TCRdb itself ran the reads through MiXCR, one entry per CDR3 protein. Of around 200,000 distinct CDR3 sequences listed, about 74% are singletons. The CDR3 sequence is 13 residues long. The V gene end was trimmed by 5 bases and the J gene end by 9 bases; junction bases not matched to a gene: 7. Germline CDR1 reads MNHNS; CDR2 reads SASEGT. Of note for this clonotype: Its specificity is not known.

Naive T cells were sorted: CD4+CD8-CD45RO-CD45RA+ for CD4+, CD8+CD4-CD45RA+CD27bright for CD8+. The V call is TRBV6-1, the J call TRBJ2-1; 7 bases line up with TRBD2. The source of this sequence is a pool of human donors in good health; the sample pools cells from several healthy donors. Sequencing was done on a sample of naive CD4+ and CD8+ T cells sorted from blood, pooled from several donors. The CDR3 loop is CASSWTRGSEQFF. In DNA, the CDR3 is TGTGCCAGCAGTTGGACTAGAGGGAGTGAGCAGTTCTTC.